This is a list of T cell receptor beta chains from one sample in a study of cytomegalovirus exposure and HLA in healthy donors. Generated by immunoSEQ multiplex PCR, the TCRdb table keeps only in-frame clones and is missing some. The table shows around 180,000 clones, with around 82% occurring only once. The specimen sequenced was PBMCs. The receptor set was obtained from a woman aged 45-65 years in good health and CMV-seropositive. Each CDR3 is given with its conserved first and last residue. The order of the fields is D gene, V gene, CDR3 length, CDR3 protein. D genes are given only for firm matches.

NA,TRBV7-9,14,CASPGDNNGDGYTF
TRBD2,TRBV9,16,CASSVGQAGYYNEQFF
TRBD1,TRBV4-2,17,CASSPPRGDRGTGELFF
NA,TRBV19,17,CASSISMWTGSSYEQYF
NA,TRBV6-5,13,CASRPSGEETQYF
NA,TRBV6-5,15,CASSLYGTMNSPLHF
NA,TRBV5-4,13,CASSLDLYNEQFF
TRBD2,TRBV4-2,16,CASSHLLAGAQETQYF
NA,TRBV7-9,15,CASSFYRQDNEKLFF
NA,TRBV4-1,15,CASSRTVKGDYEQYF
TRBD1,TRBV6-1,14,CASSWDRKNGELFF
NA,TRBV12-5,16,CASGLFRHGVSYGYTF
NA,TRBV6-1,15,CASIEGGVPNYGYTF
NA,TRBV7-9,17,CASSPPPSQGRPYEQYF
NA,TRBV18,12,CASSRNRDGYTF
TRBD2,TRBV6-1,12,CASRAGSYEQYF
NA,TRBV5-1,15,CASSFSRVESDTQYF
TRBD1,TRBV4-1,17,CASSQPFGQGGNEKLFF
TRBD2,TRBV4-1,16,CASSRRREGATYEQYF
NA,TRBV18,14,CASSPQGGDTEAFF
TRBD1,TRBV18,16,CASSPQGQGNTGELFF
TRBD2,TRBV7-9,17,CASSLRGLAQLGDTQYF